These 16 T cell receptor beta chains share one sample of origin, sequenced in a study of blood T cell repertoires in COVID-19 (dated by TCRdb to 2018 to 2021). The method behind the library was the immunoSEQ multiplex PCR assay. The immuneACCESS repertoire file appears here via TCRdb, limited to in-frame rearrangements. These files lack a portion of the clones; in checked studies, under half of the deficit traces to unresolved V genes, and the cause of the others is not known. This sample lists about 120,000 clones; about 70% were detected once. The top ten hold roughly 5% of the sample. The sequencing input was peripheral blood. The receptors shown here come from a man aged 55 to 69 with acute or convalescent COVID-19.

This clone was observed a handful of times. The DNA for the CDR3 is TGTGCCTGGAGTGTAAACGGGGGCTACGAGCAGTACTTC. This encodes CAWSVNGGYEQYF. The rearrangement uses TRBV30 and TRBJ2-7; weak D call: TRBD2 (6 bases). Trimming took off 0 bases at V and 3 bases at J, with 9 bases between the two ends. The CDR3 runs 13 residues. Germline CDR1 reads GTSNPN; CDR2 reads SVGIG (reference sequence). Full variable domain (rest looked up from reference TRBV30 and TRBJ2-7): SQTIHQWPATLVQPVGSPLSLECTVEGTSNPNLYWYRQAAGRGLQLLFYSVGIGQISSEVPQNLSASRPQDRQFILSSKKLLLSDSGFYLCAWSVNGGYEQYFGPGTRLTVT.

The CDR3 nucleotides are TGTGCCAGCGCCTTCTCGACAGGGTACGGCTACACCTTC. It specifies CASAFSTGYGYTF. The chain couples TRBV11-2 to TRBJ1-2, with 7 bases fitting TRBD1. Trimming removed 8 bases from V and 8 bases from J; junction bases left unmatched: 11. Looked up from germline, CDR1 is SGHAT and CDR2 is FQNNGV. This CDR3 is built from 13 residues.

This sequence joins TRBV6-5 and TRBJ2-7; TRBD2 is a possible D gene (5 bases). The CDR3 length is 15 residues. From germline, CDR1 is MNHEY and CDR2 SVGAGI. The ends were cut back, 0 bases at V and 1 base at J, with 10 bases in the middle. The CDR3 sequence: CASSYSPRGSYEQYF. The DNA of the CDR3 is TGTGCCAGCAGTTACTCCCCCCGGGGTTCCTACGAGCAGTACTTC.

The DNA for the CDR3 is TGTGCCAGTGAATCTCAAGCGGGAGAGCGTGGGCAAGAGACCCAGTACTTC. This gives the protein CASESQAGERGQETQYF. The chain uses TRBV19 and TRBJ2-5, with TRBD2 matching over 8 bases. Per the germline V gene, CDR1 is LNHDA and CDR2 is SQIVND (reference sequence). The CDR3 consists of 17 residues. Unmatched junction bases numbered 16, after V lost 8 bases and J lost 2 bases.

This chain uses TRBV5-1 with TRBJ1-3; D is ambiguous. V dropped 0 bases and J dropped 1 base, with 5 bases sitting between them. The CDR3 is made up of 14 amino acids. Germline CDR1 SGHRS, CDR2 YFSETQ. The CDR3 loop reads CASSLGTSGNTIYF. The CDR3 DNA follows: TGCGCCAGCAGCTTGGGCACATCTGGAAACACCATATATTTT.

This chain joins TRBV29-1 and TRBJ2-1, with D possibly being TRBD1 (7 bases). Per germline, CDR1 SQVTM and CDR2 ANQGSEA. The CDR3 covers 17 residues. The V end lost 3 bases, the J end lost 8 bases, and 26 bases lay between the germline ends. The CDR3 protein is CSVDLGGAGGGFDEQFF. CDR3 coding DNA: TGCAGCGTTGACCTTGGTGGGGCAGGGGGAGGATTCGATGAGCAGTTCTTC.

The chain has TRBV6-5 and TRBJ2-1; 9 positions match TRBD2. Unmatched junction bases numbered 7, after V lost 10 bases and J lost 6 bases. The germline CDR1 and CDR2 sequences are MNHEY and SVGAGI. CDR3 length equals 13 residues. Here the CDR3 DNA reads TGTGCCACCGAGCGGGGGGCCCCCAATGAGCAGTTCTTC. It is translated as CATERGAPNEQFF.

The CDR3 DNA is TGTGCCAGCAGCTCTGGACAGCAAGAGACCCAGTACTTC. This gives the protein CASSSGQQETQYF. The rearrangement links TRBV7-3 to TRBJ2-5; a weak D match, TRBD1 (6 bases). Trimming pared 4 bases from V and 2 bases from J, leaving 8 bases between. CDR3 length: 13 amino acids. From germline, CDR1 is SGHTA and CDR2 FQGTGA. Together with reference TRBV7-3 and TRBJ2-5, the CDR3 gives the full variable domain: GAGVSQTPSNKVTEKGKYVELRCDPISGHTALYWYRQSLGQGPEFLIYFQGTGAADDSGLPNDRFFAVRPEGSVSTLKIQRTERGDSAVYLCASSSGQQETQYFGPGTRLLVL.

The chain has TRBV10-3 and TRBJ1-4; 10 nucleotides agree with TRBD1. CDR1 ENHRY and CDR2 SYGVKD come from the germline V gene. After removal of 6 bases from V and 6 bases from J, the junction contained 4 bases not matched to a gene. The CDR3 contains 14 residues. The CDR3 nucleotides read TGTGCCATCAGATCCGGGACAGGGGATGAAAAACTGTTTTTT. Its translation: CAIRSGTGDEKLFF.

V is TRBV7-2 and J is TRBJ2-7; 7 bases line up with TRBD2. Germline CDR1 reads SGHTA; CDR2 reads FQGNSA. Trimming removed 1 base from V and 4 bases from J; junction bases left unmatched: 7. This CDR3 has 15 residues. The CDR3 DNA is TGTGCCAGCAGCTTAGGAGGGCGCGGGGGATACGAGCAGTACTTC. Residues: CASSLGGRGGYEQYF.

The chain is built from TRBV11-3 and TRBJ2-3, with D possibly matching TRBD1 (6 bases). This CDR3 contains 15 residues. The germline CDR1 and CDR2 sequences are SGHNT and YENEEA. V lost 4 bases to trimming and J lost 2 bases, with 13 bases between them. CDR3 coding DNA: TGTGCCAGCAGCTCTGGGGGCCACTCCACAGATACGCAGTATTTT. Amino acid sequence: CASSSGGHSTDTQYF.

The chain couples TRBV7-6 to TRBJ2-7, with D possibly matching TRBD1 (6 bases). This CDR3 has 15 amino acids. Trimming stripped 5 bases from V and 0 bases from J, with 14 bases between. Germline CDR1 SGHVS, CDR2 FNYEAQ. In DNA form, the CDR3 reads TGTGCCAGCAGCCCTGTGGCAGGGGCCTCCTACGAGCAGTACTTC. It specifies CASSPVAGASYEQYF. Filled out from reference TRBV7-6 and TRBJ2-7, the complete variable domain reads GAGVSQSPRYKVTKRGQDVALRCDPISGHVSLYWYRQALGQGPEFLTYFNYEAQQDKSGLPNDRFSAERPEGSISTLTIQRTEQRDSAMYRCASSPVAGASYEQYFGPGTRLTVT.

This chain joins TRBV18 and TRBJ2-2; no firm D call. The CDR3 contains 14 residues. Trimming removed 3 bases from V and 0 bases from J, with 5 bases in between. Germline V CDR1 and CDR2: KGHSH, LQKENI. For the CDR3, the DNA is TGTGCCAGCTCACCTATCTCGAACACCGGGGAGCTGTTTTTT. Amino acid sequence: CASSPISNTGELFF.

The rearrangement links TRBV5-5 to TRBJ1-4; no clear D gene. Germline CDR1 reads SGHKS; CDR2 reads YYEKEE (reference sequence). The CDR3 totals 14 residues. Trimming cost V 0 bases and J 4 bases, with 7 bases left between them. In DNA, the CDR3 is TGTGCCAGCAGCTTGGGGCAGATTAATGAAAAACTGTTTTTT. Translated: CASSLGQINEKLFF.

The table lists this clone with a count of one. The rearrangement links TRBV11-3 to TRBJ2-1, with 11 bases matching TRBD2. Germline V gene data show CDR1 as SGHNT and CDR2 as YENEEA. The CDR3 covers 17 residues. With V trimmed by 0 bases and J by 10 bases, 11 bases remained unmatched. This chain's CDR3 is CASSLEDSGRVIGEQFF. Written as DNA, the CDR3 is TGTGCCAGCAGCTTAGAAGATAGCGGGAGGGTAATTGGAGAGCAGTTCTTC.

This clone occurred a few times. J is TRBJ2-5 and V is TRBV6-5, with D possibly TRBD2 on 5 matching bases. The V gene lost 7 bases and the J gene lost 2 bases, with 14 bases spanning the gap. This CDR3 is built from 14 residues. Germline-derived CDR1 and CDR2 are MNHEY and SVGAGI. CDR3 in DNA: TGTGCCAGCAAAGCGGAGAGTATACAAGAGACCCAGTACTTC. Protein sequence: CASKAESIQETQYF.